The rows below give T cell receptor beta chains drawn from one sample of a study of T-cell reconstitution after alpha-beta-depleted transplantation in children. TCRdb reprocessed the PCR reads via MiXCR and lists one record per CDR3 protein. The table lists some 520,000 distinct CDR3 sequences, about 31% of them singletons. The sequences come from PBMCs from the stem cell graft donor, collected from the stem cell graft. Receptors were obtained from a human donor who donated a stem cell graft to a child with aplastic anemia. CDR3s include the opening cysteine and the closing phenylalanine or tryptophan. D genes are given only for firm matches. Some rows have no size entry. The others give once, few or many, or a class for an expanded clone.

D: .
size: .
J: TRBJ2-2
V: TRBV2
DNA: TGTGCCAGCGAATCTGGCGGCAATACCGGGGAGCTGTTTTTT
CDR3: CASESGGNTGELFF

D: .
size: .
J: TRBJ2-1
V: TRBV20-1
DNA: TGCTGTGCTAGAGGCTCCTTATCCTACAATGAGCAGTTCTTC
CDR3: CCARGSLSYNEQFF

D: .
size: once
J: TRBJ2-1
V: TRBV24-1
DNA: TGTGCCACCAGTGATATCAGGGGATCCTACAATGAGCAGTTCTTC
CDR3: CATSDIRGSYNEQFF

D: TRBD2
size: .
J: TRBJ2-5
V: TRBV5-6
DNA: TGTGCCAGCAGCCCGAGGGCGGGAGCAGAGACCCAGTACTTC
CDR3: CASSPRAGAETQYF

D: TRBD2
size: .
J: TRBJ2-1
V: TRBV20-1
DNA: TGCAGTGCTAGACCGCCGACCTCGGGGACTAGGAGCGAGCAGTTCTTC
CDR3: CSARPPTSGTRSEQFF

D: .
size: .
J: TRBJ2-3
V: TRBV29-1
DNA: TGCAGCGTTGAATGGCGGGGCGGGTTAGCTCGCACAGATACGCAGTATTTT
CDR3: CSVEWRGGLARTDTQYF

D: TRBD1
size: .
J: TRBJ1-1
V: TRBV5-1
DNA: TGCGCCAGCAGCTCACTATCCAACAGGGGGTCCGCTGAAGCTTTCTTT
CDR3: CASSSLSNRGSAEAFF

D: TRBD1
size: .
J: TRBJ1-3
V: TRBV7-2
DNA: TGTGCCAGCAGCTTAGGCAGGGGGCTCTCAGGAAACACCATATATTTT
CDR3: CASSLGRGLSGNTIYF

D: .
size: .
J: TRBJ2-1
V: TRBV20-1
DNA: TGCAGTGCTAGCCGAGAGTCCAATGAGCAGTTCTTC
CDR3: CSASRESNEQFF

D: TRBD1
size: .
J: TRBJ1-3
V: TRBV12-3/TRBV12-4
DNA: TGTGCCAGCAGTCCGGGGACAGGATCGACGGGCAACACCATATATTTT
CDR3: CASSPGTGSTGNTIYF

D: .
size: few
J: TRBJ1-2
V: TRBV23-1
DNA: TGCGCCAGCCCTCTCGGTCCCACGGAGAGCTACACCTTC
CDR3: CASPLGPTESYTF

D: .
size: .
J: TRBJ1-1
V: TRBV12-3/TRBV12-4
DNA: TGTGCCAGCACCCAGACGGGCCCGAACACTGAAGCTTTCTTT
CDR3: CASTQTGPNTEAFF

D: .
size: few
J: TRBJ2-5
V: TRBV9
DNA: TGTGCCAGCAGCGTAGGCAGGGGATCTCAAGAGACCCAGTACTTC
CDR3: CASSVGRGSQETQYF

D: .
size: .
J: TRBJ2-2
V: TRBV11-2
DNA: TGTGCCAGCAGCTTGTTCTCCGGGGCGGGATTGGGACGGCCCGCTACCGGGGAGCTGTTTTTT
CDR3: CASSLFSGAGLGRPATGELFF

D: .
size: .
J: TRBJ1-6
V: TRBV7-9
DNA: TGTGCCAGCAGCTCCTTAACAGGGATGGCCGGTTCACCCCTCCACTTT
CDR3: CASSSLTGMAGSPLHF

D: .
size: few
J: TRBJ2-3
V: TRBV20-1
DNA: TGCAGTGCTAGAGCTGAAGCGGTTCTCACAGATACGCAGTATTTT
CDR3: CSARAEAVLTDTQYF

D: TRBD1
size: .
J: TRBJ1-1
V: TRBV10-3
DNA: TGTGCCATCAGTGAGCTTGGGCAGGGGGCCATGAACACTGAAGCTTTCTTT
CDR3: CAISELGQGAMNTEAFF

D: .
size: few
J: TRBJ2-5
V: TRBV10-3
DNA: TGTGCCATCAGTGACTCCCCAAACCAACAGGAGCTCCAAGAGACCCAGTACTTC
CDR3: CAISDSPNQQELQETQYF

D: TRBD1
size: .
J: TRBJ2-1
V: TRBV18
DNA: TGTGCCAGCTCCCTTACGGAGACAGGGGGAAACAATGAGCAGTTCTTC
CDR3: CASSLTETGGNNEQFF

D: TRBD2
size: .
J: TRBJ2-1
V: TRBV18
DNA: TGTGCCAGCTCGCGGGCAAGCGGGAAGTACAATGAGCAGTTCTTC
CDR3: CASSRASGKYNEQFF

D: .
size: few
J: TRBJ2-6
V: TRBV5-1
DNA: TGCGCCAGCAGCTTGGTTTCGGGGTCTGGGGCCAACGTCCTGACTTTC
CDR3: CASSLVSGSGANVLTF

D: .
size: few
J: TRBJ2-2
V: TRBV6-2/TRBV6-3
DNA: TGTGCCAGCAGCTCCGTGCAGGGGTACACCGGGGAGCTGTTTTTT
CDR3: CASSSVQGYTGELFF

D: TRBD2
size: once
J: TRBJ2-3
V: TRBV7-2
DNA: TGTGCCAGCAGCTTAGGCGGGACTAGCAATGAGGATACGCAGTATTTT
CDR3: CASSLGGTSNEDTQYF

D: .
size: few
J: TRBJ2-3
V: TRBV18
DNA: TGTGCCAGCTCACCAATAACAGGGCGTGGCACAGATACGCAGTATTTT
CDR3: CASSPITGRGTDTQYF

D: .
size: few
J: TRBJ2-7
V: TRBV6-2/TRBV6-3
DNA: TGTGCCAGCAGTTACTCTCCTTCTTCTTACGAGCAGTACTTC
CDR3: CASSYSPSSYEQYF

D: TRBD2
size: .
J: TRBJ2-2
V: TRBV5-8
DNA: TGTGCCAGCAGCTCGGGAGGACTAGGTTTCACCGGGGAGCTGTTTTTT
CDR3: CASSSGGLGFTGELFF

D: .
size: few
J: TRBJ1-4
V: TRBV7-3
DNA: TGTGCCAGCAGCTCTCAACAGGGAGTAGGTGAAAAACTGTTTTTT
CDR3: CASSSQQGVGEKLFF

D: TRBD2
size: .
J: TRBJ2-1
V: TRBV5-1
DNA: TGCGCCAGCGGGTTGGTCCGACTAGCGGGAGTCAATGAGCAGTTCTTC
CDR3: CASGLVRLAGVNEQFF

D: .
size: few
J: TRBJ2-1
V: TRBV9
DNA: TGTGCCAGCAGCGAACGGGCGGAGCTTTACAATGAGCAGTTCTTC
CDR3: CASSERAELYNEQFF

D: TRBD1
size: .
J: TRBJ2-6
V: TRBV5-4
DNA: TGTGCCAGCAGCACGGACAGGGACCGGTCGGCCAACGTCCTGACTTTC
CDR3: CASSTDRDRSANVLTF

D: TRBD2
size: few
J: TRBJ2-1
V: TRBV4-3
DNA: TGCGCCAGCAGCCAAGACCCCAGCGGGAGCTTCAATGAGCAGTTCTTC
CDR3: CASSQDPSGSFNEQFF

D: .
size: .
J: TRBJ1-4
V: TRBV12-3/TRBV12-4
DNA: TGTGCCAGCAGGGAAACACAGGCCCGGGGTGAAAAACTGTTTTTT
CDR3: CASRETQARGEKLFF

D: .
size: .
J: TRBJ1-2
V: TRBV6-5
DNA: TGTGCCAGCAGTTCCAGGGAGGTGGGCTACACCTTC
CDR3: CASSSREVGYTF

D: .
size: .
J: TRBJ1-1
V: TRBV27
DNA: TGTGCCAGCAGTCGATCAGGAGGGGTCACTGAAGCTTTCTTT
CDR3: CASSRSGGVTEAFF

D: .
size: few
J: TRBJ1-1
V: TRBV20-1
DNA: TGCAGTGCGGCCAGGGCGGGGATGAACACTGAAGCTTTCTTT
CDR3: CSAARAGMNTEAFF

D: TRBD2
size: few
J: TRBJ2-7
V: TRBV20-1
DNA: TGCAGTGCCTCGGGGACTAGCGGTCAATACGAGCAGTACTTC
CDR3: CSASGTSGQYEQYF

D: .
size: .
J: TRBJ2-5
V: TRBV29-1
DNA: TGCAGCGTGGGCCGGGGTGGGGGAAATCAAGAGACCCAGTACTTC
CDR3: CSVGRGGGNQETQYF

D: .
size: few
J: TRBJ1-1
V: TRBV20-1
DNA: TGCAGTGCTAGGGAGGGGGGGTTTAACACTGAAGCTTTCTTT
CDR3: CSAREGGFNTEAFF

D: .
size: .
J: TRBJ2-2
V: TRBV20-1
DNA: TGCAGTGCTAGAGAGGGGGGTTCCACCGGGGAGCTGTTTTTT
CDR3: CSAREGGSTGELFF

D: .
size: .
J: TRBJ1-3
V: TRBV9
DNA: TGTGCCAGCAGCGTAGACTGGGGGCGAACTGGAAACACCATATATTTT
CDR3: CASSVDWGRTGNTIYF

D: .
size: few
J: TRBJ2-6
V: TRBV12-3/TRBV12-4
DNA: TGTGCCAGCAGGGAGGCGGCCAACGTCCTGACTTTC
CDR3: CASREAANVLTF

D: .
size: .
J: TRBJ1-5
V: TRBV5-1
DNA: TGCGCCAGCAGCCCGTGGGGGGGCGCGGAACAGCCCCAGCATTTT
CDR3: CASSPWGGAEQPQHF

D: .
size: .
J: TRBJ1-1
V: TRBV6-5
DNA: TGTGCCAGCAGTGTACCGAGGGACACCCTGAACACTGAAGCTTTCTTT
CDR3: CASSVPRDTLNTEAFF

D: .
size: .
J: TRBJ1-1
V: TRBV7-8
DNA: TGTGCCAGCAGCTTAGGAGTTACGGTGAACACTGAAGCTTTCTTT
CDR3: CASSLGVTVNTEAFF

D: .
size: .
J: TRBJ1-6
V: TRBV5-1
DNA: TGCGCCAGCAGCGAGGTGGCCCGGTCACCCCTCCACTTT
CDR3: CASSEVARSPLHF

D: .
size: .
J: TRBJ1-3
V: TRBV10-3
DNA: TGTGCCATCAGTGTTCTCCGATCTGGAAACACCATATATTTT
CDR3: CAISVLRSGNTIYF

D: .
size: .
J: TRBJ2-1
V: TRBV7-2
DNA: TGTGCCAGCAGCCTATCAAATCTCGGCTCCTACAATGAGCAGTTCTTC
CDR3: CASSLSNLGSYNEQFF

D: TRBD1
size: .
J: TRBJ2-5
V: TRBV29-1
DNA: TGCAGCGTTGCACCGGGACAGGGCGAGACCCAGTACTTC
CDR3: CSVAPGQGETQYF

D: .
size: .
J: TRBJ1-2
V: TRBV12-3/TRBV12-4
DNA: TGTGCCAGCCCCCTCGCCGGGGGCTGGGGCTACACCTTC
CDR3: CASPLAGGWGYTF

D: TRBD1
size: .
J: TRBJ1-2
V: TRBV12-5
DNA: TGTGCTAGTTCGACAGGGCTATACTATGGCTACACCTTC
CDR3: CASSTGLYYGYTF